What follows are 25 T cell receptor beta chains derived from one specimen sequenced in a study of radiation and T cells in renal cell carcinoma. Using immunoSEQ multiplex PCR, the repertoire was profiled, and TCRdb retains in-frame clones only, with some absent. The sample carries about 90,000 clones, around four fifths recorded once. The time point was: blood 4 weeks post-SBRT, at nephrectomy. Specified treatment: 15 Gy SBRT to primary tumor, nephrectomy 4 weeks later. Sequences were derived from blood, sampled from a patient whose treatment included radiotherapy and nephrectomy. These receptors were obtained from a man aged 50-60 years with renal cell carcinoma.

The chain joins TRBV5-1 to TRBJ1-3, with 8 nucleotides matching TRBD1. CDR1 and CDR2 (germline): SGHRS, YFSETQ. Unmatched junction bases numbered 2, after V lost 2 bases and J lost 1 base. This CDR3 is 15 amino acids long. The CDR3 nucleotides read TGCGCCAGCAGCTTTACAGGGGGGTCTGGAAACACCATATATTTT. This sequence encodes CASSFTGGSGNTIYF. The whole variable domain, filled in from reference TRBV5-1 and TRBJ1-3, reads KAGVTQTPRYLIKTRGQQVTLSCSPISGHRSVSWYQQTPGQGLQFLFEYFSETQRNKGNFPGRFSGRQFSNSRSEMNVSTLELGDSALYLCASSFTGGSGNTIYFGEGSWLTVV.

The chain uses TRBV4-2 and TRBJ2-7; tentative D call: TRBD2 (6 bases). Germline-derived CDR1 and CDR2 are LGHNA and YNFKEQ. V dropped 3 bases and J dropped 3 bases, with 15 bases sitting between them. The CDR3 covers 15 residues. CDR3 sequence (DNA): TGTGCCAGCAGCCAGCCGTTAAAGACTAGCTACGAGCAGTACTTC. It translates to CASSQPLKTSYEQYF.

This clone came up a few times. In DNA, the CDR3 is TGTGCCAGCAGTAAGGACAGGGAGCACACCATATATTTT. Encoded protein: CASSKDREHTIYF. The chain employs TRBV6-1 and TRBJ1-3; 8 bases map to TRBD1. The germline V gene has CDR1 MNHNS and CDR2 SASEGT. The CDR3 contains 13 residues. V lost 5 bases and J lost 8; bases outside the gene matches: 5.

This clone was counted once. The chain couples TRBV7-2 to TRBJ2-7; 9 positions agree with TRBD2. With 6 bases clipped from V and 3 bases from J, the junction kept 3 bases outside the gene matches. The CDR3 extends over 13 amino acids. Germline assignment: CDR1 SGHTA and CDR2 FQGNSA. CDR3 sequence (DNA): TGTGCCAGCAGGGCGGGGGGGCGCTACGAGCAGTACTTC. Amino acids: CASRAGGRYEQYF.

This chain joins TRBV7-9 and TRBJ1-2, with a weak D call TRBD1 (6 bases). This CDR3 has 14 residues. Trimming pared 1 base from V and 6 bases from J, leaving 12 bases between. CDR1 SEHNR and CDR2 FQNEAQ come from the germline V gene (reference sequence). The CDR3 here is CASSLGRGADGYTF. For the CDR3, the DNA is TGTGCCAGCAGCTTAGGACGGGGGGCGGATGGCTACACCTTC.

The chain is built from TRBV10-3 and TRBJ1-4, with unresolved D. Germline-derived CDR1 and CDR2 are ENHRY and SYGVKD. Trimming shortened V by 5 bases and J by 0 bases, and 10 bases separated the two germline ends. The CDR3 runs 15 residues. The CDR3 bases are TGTGCCATCAGTAAAGACATAACAACTAATGAAAAACTGTTTTTT. It codes for CAISKDITTNEKLFF.

V and J are TRBV30 and TRBJ1-2; 7 nucleotides match TRBD1. Looked up from germline, CDR1 is GTSNPN and CDR2 is SVGIG (reference sequence). The CDR3 has 12 residues. V shed 8 bases, J shed 7 bases, and the junction held 10 bases outside the gene matches. The CDR3 DNA sequence: TGTGCCGGGAACAGGGGTGGGTTTGGCTACACCTTC. Its translation is CAGNRGGFGYTF. The full variable domain, completed using reference TRBV30 and TRBJ1-2, is SQTIHQWPATLVQPVGSPLSLECTVEGTSNPNLYWYRQAAGRGLQLLFYSVGIGQISSEVPQNLSASRPQDRQFILSSKKLLLSDSGFYLCAGNRGGFGYTFGSGTRLTVV.

J is TRBJ2-5 and V is TRBV7-9; a possible D gene is TRBD2 (5 bases). The CDR3 covers 14 residues. V lost 3 bases, J lost 4 bases, and 12 bases lay in between. Germline assignment: CDR1 SEHNR and CDR2 FQNEAQ (reference sequence). The chain's CDR3 is CASSFGAGRETQYF. Written as DNA, the CDR3 is TGTGCCAGCAGCTTTGGTGCGGGTCGAGAGACCCAGTACTTC.

V is TRBV10-2 and J is TRBJ1-2; 10 nucleotides line up with TRBD1. This CDR3 spans 13 amino acids. Per the germline V gene, CDR1 is WSHSY and CDR2 is SAAADI. V trimming: 4 bases; J trimming: 6 bases; junction bases outside the gene matches: 2. The CDR3 DNA sequence: TGCGCCAGCAGTGTTGGGACAGGGGATGGCTACACCTTC. Translated, it gives CASSVGTGDGYTF.

The chain uses TRBV7-2 and TRBJ1-1; possibly TRBD1 for D (5 bases). Germline CDR1 and CDR2: SGHTA and FQGNSA. The CDR3 totals 16 residues. V shed 1 base and J shed 0 bases, with 12 bases lying between them. The CDR3 loop is CASSLGGRQLNTEAFF. The DNA of the CDR3 is TGTGCCAGCAGCTTAGGTGGGCGACAGCTGAACACTGAAGCTTTCTTT.

This CDR3 reads CASSVAGSSYNEQFF. The CDR3 nucleotides read TGCGCCAGCAGCGTAGCGGGCAGCTCCTACAATGAGCAGTTCTTC. The V gene is TRBV5-1, the J gene TRBJ2-1, with 7 bases matching TRBD2. CDR3 length: 15 amino acids. Germline assignment: CDR1 SGHRS and CDR2 YFSETQ. V gave up 4 bases and J gave up 0 bases; unmatched junction bases: 4.

The chain has TRBV7-8 and TRBJ1-5, with TRBD1 matching 7 bases. Germline loops: CDR1 SGHVS, CDR2 FQNEAQ. V was pared by 0 bases and J by 3 bases, with 8 bases of the junction left unmatched. CDR3 length equals 17 residues. The CDR3 sequence: CASSLALSTGVNQPQHF. CDR3 DNA sequence: TGTGCCAGCAGCTTAGCCCTGTCTACAGGGGTCAATCAGCCCCAGCATTTT. Based on the CDR3 plus reference TRBV7-8 and TRBJ1-5, the full variable domain is GAGVSQSPRYKVAKRGQDVALRCDPISGHVSLFWYQQALGQGPEFLTYFQNEAQLDKSGLPSDRFFAERPEGSVSTLKIQRTQQEDSAVYLCASSLALSTGVNQPQHFGDGTRLSIL.

The chain links TRBV7-3 to TRBJ1-6, with D uncertain. The CDR3 runs 12 residues. V was pared by 3 bases and J by 5 bases, with 2 bases between. Germline CDR1 SGHTA, CDR2 FQGTGA. The CDR3 coding sequence is TGTGCCAGCAGCTTCGATAATTCACCCCTCCACTTT. Protein sequence: CASSFDNSPLHF.

This chain links TRBV28 with TRBJ2-2; 7 bases are shared with TRBD2. This CDR3 contains 14 residues. Germline CDR1 and CDR2: MDHEN and SYDVKM. V gave up 11 bases and J gave up 6 bases; unmatched junction bases: 12. CDR3 residues: CAATGLPNPGELFF. The CDR3 coding sequence is TGTGCCGCGACGGGACTACCTAACCCCGGGGAGCTGTTTTTT.

V and J are TRBV5-1 and TRBJ2-7, with D tentatively TRBD2 (5 bases). Germline V gene sequence: CDR1 SGHRS, CDR2 YFSETQ. CDR3 length: 14 residues. The ends were cut back, 0 bases at V and 6 bases at J, with 13 bases in the middle. The CDR3 loop reads CASSLAGDFGEQYF. CDR3 bases: TGCGCCAGCAGCTTGGCCGGGGATTTCGGCGAGCAGTACTTC.

J is TRBJ2-1 and V is TRBV9; D not certain. The V gene lost 6 bases and the J gene lost 0 bases, with 10 bases spanning the gap. Germline lookup yields CDR1 SGDLS and CDR2 YYNGEE. The CDR3 consists of 14 residues. The CDR3 spells CASTPLSSYNEQFF. The CDR3, as DNA: TGTGCCAGCACCCCCCTGAGCTCCTACAATGAGCAGTTCTTC. The full variable domain, rest sourced from reference TRBV9 and TRBJ2-1, is DSGVTQTPKHLITATGQRVTLRCSPRSGDLSVYWYQQSLDQGLQFLIQYYNGEERAKGNILERFSAQQFPDLHSELNLSSLELGDSALYFCASTPLSSYNEQFFGPGTRLTVL.

V usage is TRBV2 and J usage is TRBJ1-5; unclear D gene. CDR3 length: 16 amino acids. From germline, CDR1 is SNHLY and CDR2 FYNNEI. Trimming removed 2 bases at V and 2 bases at J, with 13 bases between. The CDR3 coding sequence is TGTGCCAGCAGTGAATCGCTGGAGTGGGGCAATCAGCCCCAGCATTTT. This codes for CASSESLEWGNQPQHF. Combining the CDR3 with reference TRBV2 and TRBJ1-5 gives the whole variable domain EPEVTQTPSHQVTQMGQEVILRCVPISNHLYFYWYRQILGQKVEFLVSFYNNEISEKSEIFDDQFSVERPDGSNFTLKIRSTKLEDSAMYFCASSESLEWGNQPQHFGDGTRLSIL.

V usage is TRBV6-6 and J usage is TRBJ2-2; perhaps TRBD1 as D (5 bases). Looked up from germline, CDR1 is MNHNY and CDR2 is SVGAGI (reference sequence). V lost 3 bases to trimming and J lost 7 bases, with 12 bases between them. The CDR3 is made up of 14 amino acids. The CDR3 loop reads CASSYRQGNGELFF. DNA for the CDR3: TGTGCCAGCAGTTATCGGCAGGGAAACGGGGAGCTGTTTTTT.

In DNA form, the CDR3 reads TGTGCCAGCAGTTACTCTATCTCGAACACTGAAGCTTTCTTT. Translation: CASSYSISNTEAFF. This chain uses TRBV6-5 with TRBJ1-1; no definite D call. Trimming removed 0 bases at V and 1 base at J, with 6 bases between. This CDR3 contains 14 residues. CDR1 MNHEY and CDR2 SVGAGI come from the germline V gene.

V and J are TRBV6-5 and TRBJ1-2, with a tentative D call TRBD1 (6 bases). The CDR3 has 13 residues. V was pared by 2 bases and J by 4 bases, with 8 bases between. CDR1 is MNHEY, CDR2 SVGAGI, per germline. CDR3 nucleotide sequence: TGTGCCAGCAGTTACGGGACAAGCTATGGCTACACCTTC. Encoded protein: CASSYGTSYGYTF.

In its sample, this clone was seen a few times. The V and J genes are TRBV19 and TRBJ1-1; tentatively, D is TRBD1 (6 bases). V gave up 4 bases and J gave up 4 bases, with 13 bases separating them. The CDR3 runs to 14 residues. Germline V gives CDR1 LNHDA, CDR2 SQIVND (reference sequence). The CDR3 DNA reads TGTGCCAGTAGTACTACAGGGTTCGGCACTGAAGCTTTCTTT. Translated: CASSTTGFGTEAFF.

The chain combines TRBV6-1 with TRBJ2-7; 8 nucleotides match TRBD1. V lost 2 bases, J lost 7 bases, and 10 bases stayed unmatched. CDR3 length equals 15 residues. Germline V gene data show CDR1 as MNHNS and CDR2 as SASEGT. This chain's CDR3 is CASSERTGTPREQYF. The CDR3 nucleotides are TGTGCCAGCAGTGAAAGGACAGGGACTCCTCGGGAGCAGTACTTC.

The V gene is TRBV2, the J gene TRBJ1-2; TRBD1 aligns across 11 bases. CDR1 SNHLY and CDR2 FYNNEI come from the germline V gene. There are 13 residues in the CDR3. V dropped 7 bases and J dropped 7; count of bases not matched to a gene: 5. The CDR3 loop reads CASNTDRGPGYTF. In DNA form, the CDR3 reads TGTGCCAGCAATACGGACAGGGGGCCTGGCTACACCTTC.

This clone showed up many times. The rearrangement links TRBV5-1 to TRBJ2-1; 8 bases are shared with TRBD2. This CDR3 comprises 15 residues. V gave up 4 bases and J gave up 3 bases; unmatched junction bases: 6. The germline CDR1 and CDR2 sequences are SGHRS and YFSETQ. The CDR3 spells CASSSGTSSYNEQFF. The CDR3 coding sequence is TGCGCCAGCAGCAGCGGGACTAGTAGCTACAATGAGCAGTTCTTC.

The table lists this clone with a few counts. The gene calls are TRBV6-5 and TRBJ1-5; D gene unclear. The CDR3 spans 13 residues. Trimming stripped 4 bases from V and 8 bases from J, with 12 bases between. In germline, CDR1 is MNHEY, CDR2 SVGAGI. CDR3 nucleotide sequence: TGTGCCAGCAGTTTACTTGGGCACGAGCCCCAGCATTTT. Its translation: CASSLLGHEPQHF.